The rows below give T cell receptor beta chains drawn from one sample of a study of shared clonotypes between healthy human individuals. Using immunoSEQ multiplex PCR, the repertoire was profiled, and TCRdb retains in-frame clones only, with some absent. Of approximately 100,000 clones in the sample, 68% were seen once. The material sequenced was memory CD8+ T cells sorted from blood. The receptors were sampled from a woman in her 30s in good health. Both conserved end residues are part of each CDR3. Fields, in order: clone size, J gene, CDR3 length, D gene, V gene, CDR3 protein, CDR3 DNA. A D gene is named only where the DNA matches it firmly. Clone size is given for some rows only: seen once, a few or many times, or a class if the clone is expanded.

once TRBJ2-7 11 - TRBV6-1 CASSAAYEQYF TGTGCCAGCAGTGCCGCCTACGAGCAGTACTTC
- TRBJ2-7 15 TRBD1 TRBV7-2 CASRKDRGPQDEQYF TGTGCCAGCAGGAAGGACAGGGGGCCGCAGGACGAGCAGTACTTC
- TRBJ2-1 14 - TRBV19 CASSMSETHNEQFF TGTGCCAGTAGTATGTCCGAGACCCACAATGAGCAGTTCTTC
once TRBJ2-3 15 TRBD2 TRBV9 CASSSASGRPDTQYF TGTGCCAGCAGCTCAGCTAGCGGGCGTCCAGATACGCAGTATTTT
- TRBJ2-7 15 TRBD1 TRBV6-1 CASSEQWQGVYEQYF TGTGCCAGCAGTGAACAATGGCAGGGGGTCTACGAGCAGTACTTC
- TRBJ2-7 12 - TRBV11-1 CASSLQGYEQYF TGTGCCAGCAGCTTACAGGGTTACGAGCAGTACTTC
- TRBJ1-1 12 TRBD1 TRBV5-1 CASRQGNTEAFF TGCGCCAGTCGACAGGGAAACACTGAAGCTTTCTTT
few TRBJ1-1 11 - TRBV5-4 CASSLNAEAFF TGTGCCAGCAGCTTGAACGCCGAAGCTTTCTTT
once TRBJ1-1 14 TRBD1 TRBV7-9 CASRKSWDSFEAFF TGTGCCAGCAGAAAAAGTTGGGACAGCTTTGAAGCTTTCTTT
many TRBJ2-5 14 - TRBV7-9 CASSPEHSFQTQYF TGTGCCAGCAGCCCCGAACACAGTTTTCAGACCCAGTACTTC
- TRBJ1-4 14 TRBD1 TRBV7-9 CASSSGQGNEKLFF TGTGCCAGCAGCTCAGGACAGGGGAATGAAAAACTGTTTTTT
few TRBJ2-1 16 - TRBV6-4 CASSDSRRSSYNEQFF TGTGCCAGCAGTGACTCCCGACGGAGCTCCTACAATGAGCAGTTCTTC
- TRBJ2-7 13 - TRBV19 CASSMTVTYEQYF TGTGCCAGTAGTATGACGGTCACCTACGAGCAGTACTTC
- TRBJ2-5 17 - TRBV30 CAWSVTPQTNLVTDKYF TGTGCCTGGAGTGTAACCCCCCAAACGAACCTCGTAACAGACAAGTACTTC
- TRBJ2-5 12 - TRBV25-1 CASSSGEETQYF TGTGCCAGCTCTTCCGGGGAAGAGACCCAGTACTTC
- TRBJ1-5 15 TRBD1 TRBV2 CAISDGTVSNQPQHF TGTGCCATCAGCGACGGGACAGTAAGCAATCAGCCCCAGCATTTT
few TRBJ2-3 18 - TRBV4-2 CASSQERGAGDGTDTQYF TGTGCCAGCAGCCAAGAAAGGGGGGCGGGAGACGGCACAGATACGCAGTATTTT
many TRBJ2-1 20 TRBD2 TRBV15 CATSGRPGLAERGSYNEQFF TGTGCCACCAGCGGACGACCGGGACTAGCGGAAAGAGGATCCTACAATGAGCAGTTCTTC
- TRBJ2-3 15 - TRBV25-1 CASSVVEGSTDTQYF TGTGCCAGCAGTGTCGTGGAGGGAAGCACAGATACGCAGTATTTT
- TRBJ1-1 15 - TRBV19 CASSHRPTKGTEAFF TGTGCCAGTAGTCATCGACCGACAAAGGGGACTGAAGCTTTCTTT
once TRBJ1-1 18 - TRBV27 CASNKTQGRIILGTEAFF TGTGCCAGCAACAAGACACAGGGTAGGATTATTTTGGGCACTGAAGCTTTCTTT
few TRBJ2-7 15 TRBD1 TRBV10-2 CASSTRQGMRNEQYF TGCGCCAGCAGTACCCGACAGGGGATGAGAAACGAGCAGTACTTC
- TRBJ2-2 15 - TRBV6-4 CASLEDASGPGELFF TGTGCCAGCTTGGAGGACGCATCCGGACCCGGGGAGCTGTTTTTT
- TRBJ2-5 15 - TRBV4-1 CASSQDLSHGETQYF TGCGCCAGCAGCCAAGATTTAAGCCATGGGGAGACCCAGTACTTC
- TRBJ1-2 14 - TRBV19 CASSRDIGFYGYTF TGTGCCAGTAGCCGGGACATCGGATTCTATGGCTACACCTTC
many TRBJ2-7 14 - TRBV6-1 CASSEGGSYYEQYF TGTGCCAGCAGTGAAGGCGGCAGCTACTACGAGCAGTACTTC
many TRBJ1-5 14 - TRBV6-1 CASSPEYSNQPQHF TGTGCCAGCAGCCCCGAGTATAGCAATCAGCCCCAGCATTTT
- TRBJ2-7 16 - TRBV4-2 CASSQEPRSLRYEQYF TGTGCCAGCAGCCAAGAGCCTAGAAGCTTGCGGTACGAGCAGTACTTC
- TRBJ2-7 15 - TRBV18 CASSPPSTGVWEQYF TGTGCCAGCTCACCACCGTCAACAGGTGTTTGGGAGCAGTACTTC
few TRBJ2-1 18 TRBD2 TRBV5-1 CASSLVSSGSGGNNEQFF TGCGCCAGCAGCTTGGTTTCTAGCGGGAGTGGCGGTAACAATGAGCAGTTCTTC
- TRBJ2-1 11 - TRBV4-1 CASSAASEQFF TGCGCCAGCAGCGCCGCCAGTGAGCAGTTCTTC
- TRBJ2-3 15 - TRBV5-1 CASSFNGGKSDTQYF TGCGCCAGCAGCTTTAATGGCGGGAAGTCAGATACGCAGTATTTT
- TRBJ1-1 15 - TRBV7-8 CASRSPGWGGTEAFF TGTGCCAGCAGATCCCCCGGCTGGGGAGGAACTGAAGCTTTCTTT
- TRBJ1-1 14 - TRBV4-1 CASSQVGGNTEAFF TGCGCCAGCAGCCAAGTGGGCGGGAACACTGAAGCTTTCTTT
- TRBJ2-1 16 TRBD2 TRBV13 CASSRRLAGGIDEQFF TGTGCCAGCAGCCGGCGACTAGCGGGAGGTATCGATGAGCAGTTCTTC
few TRBJ2-4 16 - TRBV29-1 CSVEDQAGSGKNIQYF TGCAGCGTTGAAGATCAGGCAGGGTCGGGCAAAAACATTCAGTACTTC
- TRBJ1-1 15 TRBD1 TRBV5-1 CASSLRTGAGAEAFF TGCGCCAGCAGCTTGAGAACAGGGGCGGGGGCTGAAGCTTTCTTT
- TRBJ2-1 15 TRBD2 TRBV7-9 CASSLEVAGVNEQFF TGTGCCAGCAGCTTAGAGGTAGCGGGAGTCAATGAGCAGTTCTTC
- TRBJ2-5 14 TRBD2 TRBV11-2 CASSMTRGVETQYF TGTGCCAGCAGCATGACGCGGGGGGTGGAGACCCAGTACTTC
- TRBJ2-2 17 TRBD2 TRBV28 CASSLYRYSGTSGELFF TGTGCCAGCAGTTTATACAGATATAGCGGGACCTCCGGGGAGCTGTTTTTT
- TRBJ2-1 13 - TRBV5-8 CASSLVAHNEQFF TGTGCCAGCAGCTTGGTAGCGCACAATGAGCAGTTCTTC
few TRBJ2-2 14 - TRBV6-6 CASTKTPESGELFF TGTGCCAGCACCAAGACCCCCGAATCAGGGGAGCTGTTTTTT
- TRBJ2-1 15 - TRBV27 CASSLLAAYYNEQFF TGTGCCAGCAGTTTGTTAGCGGCTTACTACAATGAGCAGTTCTTC
- TRBJ2-3 15 - TRBV9 CASSVDGISTDTQYF TGTGCCAGCAGCGTAGACGGAATTAGCACAGATACGCAGTATTTT
- TRBJ2-7 13 - TRBV7-9 CASTGGGAYEQYF TGTGCCAGCACCGGTGGAGGCGCCTACGAGCAGTACTTC
- TRBJ2-1 16 TRBD2 TRBV9 CASSVDSTSGYNEQFF TGTGCCAGCAGCGTAGATTCGACTAGCGGGTACAATGAGCAGTTCTTC
- TRBJ2-7 15 - TRBV25-1 CASSESGGPQAEQYF TGTGCCAGCAGTGAGAGTGGTGGTCCCCAGGCGGAGCAGTACTTC
once TRBJ2-1 15 TRBD2 TRBV19 CASRLAGALYNEQFF TGTGCCAGTAGGCTAGCGGGAGCTTTATACAATGAGCAGTTCTTC
many TRBJ2-1 14 - TRBV5-6 CASSLASSYNEQFF TGTGCCAGCAGCTTGGCGAGCTCCTACAATGAGCAGTTCTTC
many TRBJ1-5 13 - TRBV5-5 CASSLDWGQPQHF TGTGCCAGCAGCTTGGATTGGGGGCAGCCCCAGCATTTT
many TRBJ2-2 16 - TRBV4-2 CASSQTVTGDDGELFF TGTGCCAGCAGCCAAACGGTAACGGGAGACGACGGGGAGCTGTTTTTT
- TRBJ1-2 13 TRBD1 TRBV29-1 CSVLETGAYGYTF TGCAGCGTTCTTGAGACAGGGGCGTATGGCTACACCTTC